The 25 T cell receptor beta chains below all came from one sample that was sequenced in a study of T cell changes during pregnancy in multiple sclerosis. Assay used: immunoSEQ multiplex PCR; TCRdb lists only in-frame clones, some missing. The sample records approximately 30,000 clones, approximately 89% being singletons. The sequencing used CD8+ T cells from peripheral blood mononuclear cells, collected in the second trimester of pregnancy. The receptor source for this set is a female donor with multiple sclerosis, enrolled in a pregnancy study.

The V call is TRBV19, the J call TRBJ2-1, with 7 bases aligning to TRBD2. The V and J ends lost 4 bases and 5 bases, in that order; junction bases with no gene match: 5. This CDR3 region has 14 residues. CDR1 and CDR2 from the germline V gene are LNHDA and SQIVND (reference sequence). CDR3 amino acids: CASSSQRDDNEQFF. The CDR3 DNA sequence: TGTGCCAGTAGTAGCCAGCGGGATGACAATGAGCAGTTCTTC.

The gene calls are TRBV19 and TRBJ1-5; D uncertain. Germline CDR1 and CDR2: LNHDA and SQIVND (reference sequence). Trimming pared 11 bases from V and 3 bases from J, leaving 14 bases between. The CDR3 sequence is 13 residues long. This chain's CDR3 is CACTGISNQPQHF. Here the CDR3 DNA reads TGTGCCTGTACCGGGATATCCAATCAGCCCCAGCATTTT. The complete variable domain, with remaining parts taken from reference TRBV19 and TRBJ1-5, reads DGGITQSPKYLFRKEGQNVTLSCEQNLNHDAMYWYRQDPGQGLRLIYYSQIVNDFQKGDIAEGYSVSREKKESFPLTVTSAQKNPTAFYLCACTGISNQPQHFGDGTRLSIL.

The gene calls are TRBV10-3 and TRBJ2-2, with 9 bases lining up with TRBD2. The germline CDR1 and CDR2 sequences are ENHRY and SYGVKD. The CDR3 totals 14 residues. Trimming took 7 bases from V and 5 from J; bases not matched to a gene: 5. CDR3 sequence reads: CAITSSGETGELFF. CDR3 bases: TGTGCCATCACCTCTAGCGGGGAAACCGGGGAGCTGTTTTTT.

The genes are TRBV4-2 and TRBJ2-5; D unresolved. V dropped 0 bases and J dropped 1 base, with 15 bases sitting between them. The CDR3 runs to 17 residues. In germline, CDR1 is LGHNA, CDR2 YNFKEQ. The CDR3 loop is CASSQETQTMSQETQYF. DNA for the CDR3: TGTGCCAGCAGCCAAGAAACCCAGACAATGTCCCAAGAGACCCAGTACTTC.

This clone was observed a single time. The chain combines TRBV30 with TRBJ2-1, with 7 bases that match TRBD1. The ends lost 3 bases at V and 4 bases at J; junction bases unmatched: 3. CDR3 length: 13 amino acids. In germline, CDR1 is GTSNPN, CDR2 SVGIG (reference sequence). CDR3 in DNA: TGTGCCTGGAGGGGGACAGTTTACAATGAGCAGTTCTTC. Amino acid sequence: CAWRGTVYNEQFF.

This chain uses TRBV7-9 with TRBJ2-1; D uncertain. The germline CDR1 and CDR2 sequences are SEHNR and FQNEAQ (reference sequence). Between the trimmed V and J ends, which lost 2 bases and 4 bases, there was a span of 9 bases. This CDR3 comprises 14 residues. The CDR3 reads CASSLFPGYNEQFF. CDR3 DNA sequence: TGTGCCAGCAGCTTATTTCCGGGTTACAATGAGCAGTTCTTC.

The rearrangement links TRBV5-6 to TRBJ1-5, with unresolved D. The CDR3 totals 15 residues. Germline assignment: CDR1 SGHDT and CDR2 YYEEEE. V was shortened by 0 bases and J by 1 base, with 8 bases between the two germline ends. CDR3 region: CASSLGSWSNQPQHF. The DNA for the CDR3 is TGTGCCAGCAGCTTGGGGAGTTGGAGCAATCAGCCCCAGCATTTT.

The chain couples TRBV2 to TRBJ2-7, with 8 bases identical to TRBD2. The V gene end was trimmed by 3 bases and the J gene end by 2 bases; junction bases not matched to a gene: 6. Germline assignment: CDR1 SNHLY and CDR2 FYNNEI. The length of the CDR3 is 15 residues. This CDR3 is CASSDGAGGAYEQYF. For the CDR3, the DNA is TGTGCCAGCAGTGACGGGGCGGGAGGCGCCTACGAGCAGTACTTC.

The genes are TRBV6-1 and TRBJ2-7, with 7 bases matching TRBD1. The CDR3 spans 15 residues. The germline CDR1 and CDR2 sequences are MNHNS and SASEGT. Germline trimming cut 1 base from V and 2 bases from J; bases unmatched to any gene: 5. The CDR3 here is CASSEGQGRAYEQYF. In nucleotides, the CDR3 is TGTGCCAGCAGTGAAGGACAGGGTCGGGCCTACGAGCAGTACTTC.

The gene calls are TRBV19 and TRBJ1-1; 7 bases agree with TRBD1. Germline V gene sequence: CDR1 LNHDA, CDR2 SQIVND (reference sequence). Trimming cost V 7 bases and J 7 bases; bases outside gene matches: 9. This CDR3 has 13 amino acids. The CDR3 spells CASTGRGPGEAFF. The CDR3 coding sequence is TGTGCCAGTACGGGAAGGGGGCCAGGTGAAGCTTTCTTT.

V and J are TRBV7-9 and TRBJ1-2; the match to TRBD1 covers 9 bases. Germline V CDR1 and CDR2: SEHNR, FQNEAQ (reference sequence). V lost 1 base and J lost 6; bases outside the gene matches: 15. CDR3 length equals 18 residues. Written as DNA, the CDR3 is TGTGCCAGCAGCTTAGGGGGGGGACAGGGACCTCTGGAGAATGGCTACACCTTC. Residues: CASSLGGGQGPLENGYTF.

The CDR3 region has the DNA TGTGCCAGCATCGACAGACAAGAGACCCAGTACTTC. The encoded protein is CASIDRQETQYF. The rearrangement uses TRBV2 and TRBJ2-5; a weak D match, TRBD1 (5 bases). The CDR3 is 12 amino acids. Looked up from germline, CDR1 is SNHLY and CDR2 is FYNNEI. Trimming removed 7 bases at V and 2 bases at J, with 8 bases between. Drawing the rest from reference TRBV2 and TRBJ2-5, the complete variable domain is EPEVTQTPSHQVTQMGQEVILRCVPISNHLYFYWYRQILGQKVEFLVSFYNNEISEKSEIFDDQFSVERPDGSNFTLKIRSTKLEDSAMYFCASIDRQETQYFGPGTRLLVL.

The rearrangement links TRBV7-9 to TRBJ1-1; 7 bases are shared with TRBD1. Trimming at V came to 1 base and at J to 11 bases, leaving 10 bases not matched to a gene. Germline CDR1 reads SEHNR; CDR2 reads FQNEAQ (reference sequence). The CDR3 is made up of 14 amino acids. The CDR3 loop is CASSLGGDSLQAFF. DNA for the CDR3: TGTGCCAGCAGCTTAGGCGGGGACAGCCTCCAGGCTTTCTTT.

This chain uses TRBV5-1 with TRBJ2-1, with TRBD1 as a possible D gene (6 bases). V was pared by 0 bases and J by 4 bases, with 11 bases between. The CDR3 has 15 amino acids. CDR1 is SGHRS and CDR2 is YFSETQ in the germline V gene. This CDR3 reads CASSLEGTFYNEQFF. In DNA form, the CDR3 reads TGCGCCAGCAGCTTGGAAGGGACATTTTACAATGAGCAGTTCTTC.

V usage is TRBV15 and J usage is TRBJ2-7, with 9 nucleotides matching TRBD2. V shed 1 base, J shed 3 bases, and the junction held 10 bases outside the gene matches. The CDR3 runs 17 residues. Germline assignment: CDR1 LNHNV and CDR2 YYDKDF (reference sequence). CDR3 residues: CATSRGGGLAHIYEQYF. In DNA, the CDR3 is TGTGCCACCAGCAGAGGCGGCGGACTAGCGCATATCTACGAGCAGTACTTC.

The chain couples TRBV5-5 to TRBJ2-7, with 8 bases identical to TRBD1. CDR1 is SGHKS, CDR2 YYEKEE, per germline (reference sequence). This CDR3 contains 15 residues. V was clipped by 4 bases and J by 0 bases; unmatched bases: 6. The CDR3 is CASSPGQGSSYEQYF. The CDR3 region has the DNA TGTGCCAGCAGCCCCGGACAGGGCAGCTCCTACGAGCAGTACTTC.

The rearrangement uses TRBV16 and TRBJ1-2; D ambiguous. Trimming removed 4 bases at V and 8 bases at J, with 8 bases between. Germline-derived CDR1 and CDR2 are KGHSY and FQNENV. The CDR3 has 11 amino acids. This CDR3 reads CASSPNWGYTF. CDR3 DNA sequence: TGTGCCAGCAGCCCGAACTGGGGCTACACCTTC. Supplemented by reference TRBV16 and TRBJ1-2, the full variable domain reads GEEVAQTPKHLVRGEGQKAKLYCAPIKGHSYVFWYQQVLKNEFKFLISFQNENVFDETGMPKERFSAKCLPNSPCSLEIQATKLEDSAVYFCASSPNWGYTFGSGTRLTVV.

The chain carries TRBV7-9 and TRBJ1-4; D possibly corresponds to TRBD1 (5 bases). The germline V and J ends were trimmed by 3 bases and 3 bases, with 11 bases remaining between them. Germline lookup yields CDR1 SEHNR and CDR2 FQNEAQ (reference sequence). There are 15 residues in the CDR3. The CDR3 DNA reads TGTGCCAGCAGCTTTGTAGGGGCGCCTAATGAAAAACTGTTTTTT. Translated: CASSFVGAPNEKLFF.

J is TRBJ1-1 and V is TRBV5-1; 9 nucleotides align to TRBD1. From germline, CDR1 is SGHRS and CDR2 YFSETQ. The CDR3 is 16 residues long. Losses at the gene ends were 5 bases for V and 4 bases for J; bases not matched to a gene: 12. CDR3 protein: CASSIGGQGRFTEAFF. Here the CDR3 DNA reads TGCGCCAGCAGTATAGGGGGACAGGGTCGATTCACTGAAGCTTTCTTT. Full variable domain (remainder filled in from reference TRBV5-1 and TRBJ1-1): KAGVTQTPRYLIKTRGQQVTLSCSPISGHRSVSWYQQTPGQGLQFLFEYFSETQRNKGNFPGRFSGRQFSNSRSEMNVSTLELGDSALYLCASSIGGQGRFTEAFFGQGTRLTVV.

The J gene is TRBJ2-2, the V gene TRBV9, with 10 positions matching TRBD1. Losses at the gene ends were 3 bases for V and 6 bases for J; bases not matched to a gene: 5. Looked up from germline, CDR1 is SGDLS and CDR2 is YYNGEE. CDR3 length: 15 amino acids. CDR3 coding DNA: TGTGCCAGCAGCGCCGACAGGGGGCTGGCCGGGGAGCTGTTTTTT. As protein: CASSADRGLAGELFF.

The chain joins TRBV9 to TRBJ2-3; 7 nucleotides align to TRBD2. With V trimmed by 0 bases and J by 4 bases, 11 bases remained unmatched. The germline V gene has CDR1 SGDLS and CDR2 YYNGEE. The CDR3 loop spans 17 amino acids. The CDR3 region has the DNA TGTGCCAGCAGCGTAGGAAGCGTGGGAGGGCCATCAGATACGCAGTATTTT. Translated, it gives CASSVGSVGGPSDTQYF.

This chain links TRBV5-1 with TRBJ1-1; TRBD1 matches at 8 bases. The CDR3 is 16 residues long. Germline lookup yields CDR1 SGHRS and CDR2 YFSETQ. V trimming: 0 bases; J trimming: 0 bases; junction bases outside the gene matches: 4. CDR3 DNA sequence: TGCGCCAGCAGCTTGGCCAGGGACAGGATGAACACTGAAGCTTTCTTT. This encodes CASSLARDRMNTEAFF. Variable domain in full (rest from reference TRBV5-1 and TRBJ1-1): KAGVTQTPRYLIKTRGQQVTLSCSPISGHRSVSWYQQTPGQGLQFLFEYFSETQRNKGNFPGRFSGRQFSNSRSEMNVSTLELGDSALYLCASSLARDRMNTEAFFGQGTRLTVV.

Relative to its sample, this clone is medium-sized (0.01 to 0.1%). The CDR3 nucleotides are TGTGCCAGCAGACCCTTTACATCGTACCAAGAGACCCAGTACTTC. Amino acids: CASRPFTSYQETQYF. The chain has TRBV27 and TRBJ2-5, with no clear D. The CDR3 is made up of 15 amino acids. CDR1 is MNHEY and CDR2 is SMNVEV in the germline V gene (reference sequence). V was pared by 6 bases and J by 0 bases, with 14 bases between.

CDR3 residues: CASSIREGSYEQYF. As DNA, the CDR3 is TGTGCCAGCAGCATCCGGGAGGGCTCCTACGAGCAGTACTTC. The gene calls are TRBV7-6 and TRBJ2-7, with 8 bases identical to TRBD2. There are 14 residues in the CDR3. CDR1 and CDR2 from the germline V gene are SGHVS and FNYEAQ. The V segment lost 5 bases and the J segment 0 bases; nucleotides outside the gene matches: 3.

V is TRBV15 and J is TRBJ2-7, with unresolved D. CDR1 LNHNV and CDR2 YYDKDF come from the germline V gene (reference sequence). This CDR3 is 14 amino acids long. V was clipped by 1 base and J by 7 bases, with 14 bases between them. The CDR3 region has the DNA TGTGCCACCAGCAGAGCCCGAGGTGTTGTTGAGCAGTACTTC. This encodes CATSRARGVVEQYF.